The 25 T cell receptor beta chains below all came from one sample that was sequenced in a study of preoperative IRX-2 immunotherapy in early breast cancer. Sequencing was performed with immunoSEQ multiplex PCR; in TCRdb, only in-frame clones are kept and a portion is missing. Counted here are 34,000 or so clones, around 96% occurring once; the ten biggest clones make up roughly 6.7%. Sample treatment: preoperative locoregional IRX-2 cytokine immunotherapy. This sample was obtained from a patient treated with IRX-2 immunotherapy. The receptor source for this set is a human donor with breast cancer.

This chain connects TRBV7-2 to TRBJ2-7; D might be TRBD2 (6 bases). The CDR3 length is 18 residues. The germline CDR1 and CDR2 sequences are SGHTA and FQGNSA. V shed 5 bases and J shed 0 bases, with 23 bases lying between them. The CDR3 loop is CASSVVGLAPRSSYEQYF. The CDR3 DNA sequence: TGTGCCAGCAGCGTTGTCGGGCTAGCGCCCAGAAGCTCCTACGAGCAGTACTTC.

J is TRBJ2-5 and V is TRBV5-1; D not certain. V was pared by 0 bases and J by 5 bases, with 5 bases between. The CDR3 is made up of 12 amino acids. Germline V gene sequence: CDR1 SGHRS, CDR2 YFSETQ. The CDR3 loop reads CASSLDSETQYF. The CDR3 DNA reads as TGCGCCAGCAGCTTGGATTCGGAGACCCAGTACTTC.

This rearrangement joins TRBV19 to TRBJ2-7; tentatively, D is TRBD1 (6 bases). The germline V and J ends were trimmed by 3 bases and 3 bases, with 12 bases remaining between them. CDR3 length: 14 amino acids. From germline, CDR1 is LNHDA and CDR2 SQIVND (reference sequence). The CDR3 here is CASSIAGRGYEQYF. The CDR3 bases are TGTGCCAGTAGTATCGCCGGCAGGGGCTACGAGCAGTACTTC.

The rearrangement links TRBV18 to TRBJ2-1; 12 nucleotides line up with TRBD1. Germline V gene lookup returns CDR1 KGHSH and CDR2 LQKENI. The CDR3 sequence is 15 residues long. J gave up 9 bases and V 3 bases, and 6 bases lay outside the gene matches. The CDR3 loop reads CASSPGQGAFGEQFF. For the CDR3, the DNA is TGTGCCAGCTCACCGGGACAGGGGGCATTTGGTGAGCAGTTCTTC.

V gene TRBV28 combines with J gene TRBJ1-2; 7 positions match TRBD1. CDR3 length equals 15 residues. J was trimmed by 6 bases and V by 6 bases; bases with no gene match: 13. Germline CDR1 is MDHEN and CDR2 is SYDVKM. CDR3 in amino acids: CASRRDPTGRNGYTF. DNA of the CDR3: TGTGCCAGCAGGCGCGACCCGACAGGGAGGAATGGCTACACCTTC.

As concerns this clone: The limits of the CDR3 on the DNA are not certain, so only TCRdb's listed CDR3 is given. This chain joins TRBV21-1 and TRBJ2-5; TRBD1 is taken as the D call from the table, unchecked against the DNA. TRBV21-1 is labeled a pseudogene. The CDR3 length is 19 residues, termini included. Here the CDR3 reads CASILGPGMGRRHRETQYF.

V is TRBV4-1 and J is TRBJ2-1; D unclear. Germline assignment: CDR1 MGHRA and CDR2 YSYEKL. CDR3 length: 15 amino acids. Trimming stripped 4 bases from V and 1 base from J, with 11 bases between. The CDR3 spells CASSPARGSYNEQFF. The CDR3 nucleotides read TGCGCCAGCAGCCCCGCCCGCGGTTCCTACAATGAGCAGTTCTTC.

The chain joins TRBV18 to TRBJ2-5; 9 bases line up with TRBD2. The ends lost 3 bases at V and 3 bases at J; junction bases unmatched: 20. The CDR3 covers 20 residues. CDR1 and CDR2 from the germline V gene are KGHSH and LQKENI. CDR3 loop: CASSPRTHWSSGRPEETQYF. The CDR3 nucleotides are TGTGCCAGCTCACCCCGGACTCATTGGTCGAGCGGGAGGCCGGAAGAGACCCAGTACTTC. Full variable domain (rest looked up from reference TRBV18 and TRBJ2-5): NAGVMQNPRHLVRRRGQEARLRCSPMKGHSHVYWYRQLPEEGLKFMVYLQKENIIDESGMPKERFSAEFPKEGPSILRIQQVVRGDSAAYFCASSPRTHWSSGRPEETQYFGPGTRLLVL.

The rearrangement links TRBV25-1 to TRBJ2-5; D is unclear. CDR1 and CDR2 from the germline V gene are MGHDK and SYGVNS. This CDR3 region has 12 residues. The V gene lost 2 bases and the J gene lost 5 bases, with 6 bases spanning the gap. The CDR3 is CASSEILETQYF. The CDR3 bases are TGTGCCAGCAGTGAAATTCTGGAGACCCAGTACTTC.

V and J are TRBV19 and TRBJ1-2; D might be TRBD1 (5 bases). V was shortened by 3 bases and J by 2 bases, with 7 bases between the two germline ends. CDR3 size: 13 residues. Germline V gene data show CDR1 as LNHDA and CDR2 as SQIVND (reference sequence). In DNA, the CDR3 is TGTGCCAGTAGTATGACAGAAAACTATGGCTACACCTTC. Encoded protein: CASSMTENYGYTF. Together with reference TRBV19 and TRBJ1-2, the CDR3 gives the full variable domain: DGGITQSPKYLFRKEGQNVTLSCEQNLNHDAMYWYRQDPGQGLRLIYYSQIVNDFQKGDIAEGYSVSREKKESFPLTVTSAQKNPTAFYLCASSMTENYGYTFGSGTRLTVV.

This chain connects TRBV5-1 to TRBJ2-1; D is unresolved. The V gene's germline CDR1 is SGHRS and CDR2 YFSETQ. V lost 1 base and J lost 10, with 18 bases in between. This CDR3 region has 15 residues. The CDR3 bases are TGCGCCAGCAGCTTGAGGGTGCGAACGAACACGGAGCAGTTCTTC. Protein: CASSLRVRTNTEQFF.

This chain uses TRBV14 with TRBJ2-3; D not certain. In germline, CDR1 is SGHDN, CDR2 FVKESK. Trimming pared 0 bases from V and 1 base from J, leaving 8 bases between. CDR3 length equals 15 residues. DNA of the CDR3: TGTGCCAGCAGCCAAGAAGGTTATCGCACAGATACGCAGTATTTT. The encoded protein is CASSQEGYRTDTQYF.

The gene calls are TRBV9 and TRBJ2-5, with 7 bases identical to TRBD1. This CDR3 has 15 residues. V shed 3 bases and J 2 bases; nucleotides not matched to a gene: 7. CDR1 is SGDLS, CDR2 YYNGEE, per germline. CDR3 in amino acids: CASSGSGTVQETQYF. As DNA, the CDR3 is TGTGCCAGCAGCGGATCCGGGACAGTACAAGAGACCCAGTACTTC.

The chain joins TRBV6-6 to TRBJ2-1; either TRBD1 or TRBD2 may fit D (5 bases each). Deletions cut 5 bases from V and 10 bases from J, with 24 bases between. The germline gives CDR1 MNHNY, CDR2 SVGAGI (reference sequence). The CDR3 spans 16 residues. CDR3 sequence reads: CASSTQRDGRFGEQFF. The DNA for the CDR3 is TGTGCCAGCAGTACCCAACGGGACGGACGTTTTGGGGAGCAGTTCTTC.

This clone turned up a few times. J is TRBJ2-2 and V is TRBV2; 7 bases fit TRBD1. Trimming cost V 9 bases and J 2 bases; bases outside gene matches: 6. The CDR3 extends over 14 amino acids. Germline values: CDR1 SNHLY, CDR2 FYNNEI. CDR3 amino acids: CARTGQANTGELFF. The CDR3 DNA reads as TGTGCCAGAACTGGACAGGCCAACACCGGGGAGCTGTTTTTT.

The genes are TRBV4-3 and TRBJ2-6; D is perhaps TRBD2 (6 bases). Per the germline V gene, CDR1 is LGHNA and CDR2 is YSLEER. This CDR3 region has 18 residues. The V end was cut by 4 bases, the J end by 0 bases, with 16 bases between. CDR3 sequence: CASSPASAGFSGANVLTF. CDR3 DNA: TGCGCCAGCAGCCCCGCGTCTGCGGGGTTCTCTGGGGCCAACGTCCTGACTTTC.

The V gene is TRBV9, the J gene TRBJ2-3, with TRBD2 identical over 8 bases. V lost 7 bases and J lost 4; bases outside the gene matches: 11. Germline-derived CDR1 and CDR2 are SGDLS and YYNGEE. The CDR3 length is 15 residues. The CDR3 DNA reads TGTGCCAGCGGCCCCGGGGGGGGTACAGCAGATACGCAGTATTTT. Its protein product is CASGPGGGTADTQYF. Variable domain in full (rest from reference TRBV9 and TRBJ2-3): DSGVTQTPKHLITATGQRVTLRCSPRSGDLSVYWYQQSLDQGLQFLIQYYNGEERAKGNILERFSAQQFPDLHSELNLSSLELGDSALYFCASGPGGGTADTQYFGPGTRLTVL.

The rearrangement uses TRBV15 and TRBJ2-1; D remains unclear. Trimming took 1 base from V and 8 from J, leaving 12 bases between them. The length of the CDR3 is 14 residues. Germline CDR1 reads LNHNV; CDR2 reads YYDKDF (reference sequence). The CDR3 sequence: CATSRGTRSDEQFF. The CDR3, as DNA: TGTGCCACCAGCAGAGGAACCCGGTCGGATGAGCAGTTCTTC.

V and J are TRBV18 and TRBJ1-3; D unclear. Trimming pared 2 bases from V and 4 bases from J, leaving 12 bases between. The V gene's germline CDR1 is KGHSH and CDR2 LQKENI. The CDR3 consists of 15 residues. The CDR3 DNA follows: TGTGCCAGCTCACCAGATTCTGGTGTGGGAAACACCATATATTTT. Protein sequence: CASSPDSGVGNTIYF.

The rearrangement joins TRBV4-3 to TRBJ1-1; D is unclear. The CDR3 loop spans 15 amino acids. Germline-derived CDR1 and CDR2 are LGHNA and YSLEER. V lost 0 bases and J lost 0, with 8 bases in between. The CDR3 spells CASSQDDRVNTEAFF. The CDR3 bases are TGCGCCAGCAGCCAAGATGATAGGGTGAACACTGAAGCTTTCTTT.

The gene calls are TRBV7-6 and TRBJ1-5; D perhaps matches TRBD1 (6 bases). The germline V gene encodes CDR1 SGHVS and CDR2 FNYEAQ. This CDR3 spans 13 amino acids. The V end lost 2 bases, the J end lost 7 bases, and 9 bases lay between the germline ends. The CDR3 bases are TGTGCCAGCAGCTTAAGGGGGGACCAGCCCCAGCATTTT. Protein sequence: CASSLRGDQPQHF.

In its sample, this clone was seen once. The V gene is TRBV5-6, the J gene TRBJ2-2, with D hard to call. V dropped 3 bases and J dropped 6 bases, with 21 bases sitting between them. The CDR3 has 17 amino acids. Per germline, CDR1 SGHDT and CDR2 YYEEEE. The CDR3, as DNA: TGTGCCAGCAGCTCCGTCGGGCTGCGACTTTTCTCCGGGGAGCTGTTTTTT. Amino acid sequence: CASSSVGLRLFSGELFF. The full variable domain, rest sourced from reference TRBV5-6 and TRBJ2-2, is DAGVTQSPTHLIKTRGQQVTLRCSPKSGHDTVSWYQQALGQGPQFIFQYYEEEERQRGNFPDRFSGHQFPNYSSELNVNALLLGDSALYLCASSSVGLRLFSGELFFGEGSRLTVL.

This chain joins TRBV6-1 and TRBJ1-3, with D possibly TRBD1 on 6 matching bases. V lost 7 bases and J 2 bases, leaving 6 bases between the germline ends. The germline V gene has CDR1 MNHNS and CDR2 SASEGT. This CDR3 comprises 12 residues. The CDR3 region is CASTGAGNTIYF. In DNA form, the CDR3 reads TGTGCCAGCACAGGGGCTGGAAACACCATATATTTT.

V is TRBV28 and J is TRBJ1-2; D uncertain. The CDR3 runs to 14 residues. CDR1 is MDHEN, CDR2 SYDVKM, per germline. Trimming shortened V by 7 bases and J by 7 bases, and 19 bases separated the two germline ends. The chain's CDR3 is CASTSSRGLGGYTF. CDR3 sequence (DNA): TGTGCCAGCACCTCTAGCAGAGGGCTGGGTGGCTACACCTTC.

The rearrangement joins TRBV5-5 to TRBJ1-5, with D tentatively TRBD1 (6 bases). CDR3 length: 14 amino acids. Germline V gene lookup returns CDR1 SGHKS and CDR2 YYEKEE (reference sequence). V was shortened by 4 bases and J by 5 bases, with 13 bases between the two germline ends. The CDR3 region is CASSRQGLDQPQHF. CDR3 coding DNA: TGTGCCAGCAGCCGGCAGGGGTTGGATCAGCCCCAGCATTTT. Full variable domain (missing parts from reference TRBV5-5 and TRBJ1-5): DAGVTQSPTHLIKTRGQQVTLRCSPISGHKSVSWYQQVLGQGPQFIFQYYEKEERGRGNFPDRFSARQFPNYSSELNVNALLLGDSALYLCASSRQGLDQPQHFGDGTRLSIL.